The sequence of this TCR beta chain was determined in a study of cytomegalovirus exposure and HLA in healthy donors. Use of 60 Vbeta and 13 Jbeta primers characterized the PCR. Sequencing was performed with immunoSEQ multiplex PCR; in TCRdb, only in-frame clones are kept and a portion is missing. This sample yields 45,000 to 55,000 clones, of which around 80% are seen a single time; approximately 7.6% belongs to the top ten. Sequenced: PBMCs. The TCR comes from a man aged 30 to 39 in good health and CMV-seropositive.

The CDR3 DNA follows: TGTGCCAGCAGCTTTGAAGCGGGCGGGACCGGGGAGCTGTTTTTT. Translating it yields CASSFEAGGTGELFF. The chain joins TRBV7-7 to TRBJ2-2; TRBD2 is a possible D gene (6 bases). Trimming pared 3 bases from V and 5 bases from J, leaving 13 bases between. The length of the CDR3 is 15 residues. Germline V lookup: CDR1 SSHAT, CDR2 FNYEAQ (reference sequence).